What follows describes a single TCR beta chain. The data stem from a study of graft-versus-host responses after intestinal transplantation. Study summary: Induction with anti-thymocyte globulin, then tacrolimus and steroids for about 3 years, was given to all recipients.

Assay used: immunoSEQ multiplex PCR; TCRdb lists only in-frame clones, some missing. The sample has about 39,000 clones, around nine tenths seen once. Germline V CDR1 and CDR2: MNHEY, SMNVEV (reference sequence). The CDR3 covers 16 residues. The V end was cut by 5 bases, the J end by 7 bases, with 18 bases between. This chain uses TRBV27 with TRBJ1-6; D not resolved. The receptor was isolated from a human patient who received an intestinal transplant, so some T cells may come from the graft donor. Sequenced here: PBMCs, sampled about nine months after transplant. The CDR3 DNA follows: TGTGCCAGCAGTGCTTCTATTCTCGGTAGGAATTCACCCCTCCACTTT. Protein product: CASSASILGRNSPLHF.